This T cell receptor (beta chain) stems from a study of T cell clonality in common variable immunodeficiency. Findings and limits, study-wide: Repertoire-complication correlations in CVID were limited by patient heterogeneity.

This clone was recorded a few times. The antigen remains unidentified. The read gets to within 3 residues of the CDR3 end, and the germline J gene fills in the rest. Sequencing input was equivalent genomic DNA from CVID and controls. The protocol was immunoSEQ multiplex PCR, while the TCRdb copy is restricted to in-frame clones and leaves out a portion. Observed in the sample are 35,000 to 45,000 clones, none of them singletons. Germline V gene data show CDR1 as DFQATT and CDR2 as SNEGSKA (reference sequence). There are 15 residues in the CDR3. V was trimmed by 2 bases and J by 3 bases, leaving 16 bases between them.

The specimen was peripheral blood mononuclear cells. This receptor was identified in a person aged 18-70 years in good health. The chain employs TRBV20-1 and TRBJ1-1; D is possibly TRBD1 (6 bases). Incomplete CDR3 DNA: TGCAGTGCTAGAAATCTCCGGGACACATACACTGAA. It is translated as CSARNLRDTYTE. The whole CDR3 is CSARNLRDTYTEAFF.